A single T cell receptor (beta chain) is shown here with its context. The antigen is undetermined. Clones were sequenced by immunoSEQ multiplex PCR, and TCRdb holds only the in-frame ones, with some missing. This table has around 37,000 clones, less than 90% appearing once. The sample is drawn from a study of graft-versus-host responses after intestinal transplantation. Study-level information: Grafts were multivisceral, liver-intestinal, or isolated intestinal. Uniformly, recipients were administered anti-thymocyte globulin induction with subsequent tacrolimus and steroids for about 3 years. Notes on the study in general: HvG clone declines early post-transplant were associated with peak circulating GvH levels.

Germline CDR1 MDHEN, CDR2 SYDVKM. With 11 bases clipped from V and 0 bases from J, the junction kept 1 base outside the gene matches. The CDR3 length is 12 residues. This rearrangement joins TRBV28 to TRBJ2-7; 10 bases agree with TRBD2. The source was PBMCs, collected approximately 1,000 days after transplant. The sequence came from a human patient who received an intestinal transplant, so some T cells may come from the graft donor. The chain's CDR3 is CAPSGGSYEQYF. The CDR3 DNA reads TGTGCCCCTAGCGGGGGCTCCTACGAGCAGTACTTC. The full variable domain, completed using reference TRBV28 and TRBJ2-7, is DVKVTQSSRYLVKRTGEKVFLECVQDMDHENMFWYRQDPGLGLRLIYFSYDVKMKEKGDIPEGYSVSREKKERFSLILESASTNQTSMYLCAPSGGSYEQYFGPGTRLTVT.